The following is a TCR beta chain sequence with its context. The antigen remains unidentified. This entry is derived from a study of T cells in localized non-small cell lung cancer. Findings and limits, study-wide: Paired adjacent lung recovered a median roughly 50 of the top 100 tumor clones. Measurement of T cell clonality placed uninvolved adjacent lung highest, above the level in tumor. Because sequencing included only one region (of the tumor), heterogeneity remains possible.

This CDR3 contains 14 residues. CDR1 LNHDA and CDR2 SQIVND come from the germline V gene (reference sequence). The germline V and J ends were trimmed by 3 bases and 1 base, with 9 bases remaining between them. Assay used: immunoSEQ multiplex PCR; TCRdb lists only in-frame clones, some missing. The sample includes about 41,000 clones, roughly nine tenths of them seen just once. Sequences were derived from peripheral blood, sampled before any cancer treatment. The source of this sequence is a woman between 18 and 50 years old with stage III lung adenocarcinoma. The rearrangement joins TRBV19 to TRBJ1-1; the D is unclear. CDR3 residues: CASSIPGRNTEAFF. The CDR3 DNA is TGTGCCAGTAGTATTCCGGGCAGGAACACTGAAGCTTTCTTT.